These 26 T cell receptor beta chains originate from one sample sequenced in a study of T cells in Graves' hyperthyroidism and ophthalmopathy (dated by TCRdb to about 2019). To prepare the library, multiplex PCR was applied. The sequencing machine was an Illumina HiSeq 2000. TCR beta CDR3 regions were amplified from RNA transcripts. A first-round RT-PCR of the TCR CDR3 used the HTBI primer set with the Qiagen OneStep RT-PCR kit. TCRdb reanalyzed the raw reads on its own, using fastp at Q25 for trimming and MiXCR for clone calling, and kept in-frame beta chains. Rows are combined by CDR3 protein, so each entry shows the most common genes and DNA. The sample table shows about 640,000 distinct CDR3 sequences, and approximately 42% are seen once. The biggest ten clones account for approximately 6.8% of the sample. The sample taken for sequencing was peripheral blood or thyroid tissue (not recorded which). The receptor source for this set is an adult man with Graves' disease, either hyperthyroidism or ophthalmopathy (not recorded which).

In nucleotides, the CDR3 is TGCAGCGTCTCCCTGACAGGGTGGGAGACCCAGTACTTC. Residues: CSVSLTGWETQYF. The rearrangement uses TRBV29-1 and TRBJ2-5; 7 nucleotides align to TRBD1. Trimming cost V 6 bases and J 5 bases; bases outside gene matches: 9. The CDR3 is 13 residues long. CDR1 and CDR2 (germline): SQVTM, ANQGSEA.

In nucleotides, the CDR3 is TGTGCCAGCAGTGACTTCAGGGGGCTCTATGGCTACACCTTC. Protein: CASSDFRGLYGYTF. V is TRBV25-1 and J is TRBJ1-2, with 8 bases that match TRBD1. The CDR3 has 14 amino acids. The V gene end was trimmed by 3 bases and the J gene end by 4 bases; junction bases not matched to a gene: 4. Looked up from germline, CDR1 is MGHDK and CDR2 is SYGVNS.

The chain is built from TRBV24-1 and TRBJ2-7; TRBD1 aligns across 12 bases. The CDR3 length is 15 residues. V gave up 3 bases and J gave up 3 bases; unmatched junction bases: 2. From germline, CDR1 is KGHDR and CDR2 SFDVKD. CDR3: CATSDGTGGYYEQYF. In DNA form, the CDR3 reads TGTGCCACCAGTGATGGGACAGGGGGCTACTACGAGCAGTACTTC.

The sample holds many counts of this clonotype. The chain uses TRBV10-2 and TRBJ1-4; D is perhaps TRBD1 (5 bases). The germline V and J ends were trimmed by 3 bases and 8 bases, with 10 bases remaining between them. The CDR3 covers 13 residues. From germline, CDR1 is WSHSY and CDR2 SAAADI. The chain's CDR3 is CASSDKGREKLFF. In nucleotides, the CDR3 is TGCGCCAGCAGTGACAAGGGGCGGGAAAAACTGTTTTTT.

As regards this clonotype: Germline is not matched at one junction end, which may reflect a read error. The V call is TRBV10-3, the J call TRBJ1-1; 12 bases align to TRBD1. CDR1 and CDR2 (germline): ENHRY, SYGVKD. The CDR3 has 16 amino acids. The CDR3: CASSKGTGGLNTEAFF. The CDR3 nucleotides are TGTGCCAGCAGTAAGGGGACAGGGGGCTTGAACACTGAAGCTTTCTTT.

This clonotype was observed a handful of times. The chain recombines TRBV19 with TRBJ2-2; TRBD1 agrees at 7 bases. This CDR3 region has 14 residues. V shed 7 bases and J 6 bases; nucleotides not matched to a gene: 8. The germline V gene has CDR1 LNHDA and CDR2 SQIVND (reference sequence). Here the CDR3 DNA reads TGTGCCAGTAAGAGGGGACAGCTTTCCGGGGAGCTGTTTTTT. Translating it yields CASKRGQLSGELFF.

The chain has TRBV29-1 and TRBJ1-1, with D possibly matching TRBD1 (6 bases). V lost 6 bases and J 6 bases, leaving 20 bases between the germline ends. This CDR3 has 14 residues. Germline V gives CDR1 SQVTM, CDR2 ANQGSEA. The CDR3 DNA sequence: TGCAGCGTCCGCCCAGGGGACTCGGGCCCTGAAGCTTTCTTT. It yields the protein CSVRPGDSGPEAFF. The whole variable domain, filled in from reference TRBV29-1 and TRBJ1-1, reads SAVISQKPSRDICQRGTSLTIQCQVDSQVTMMFWYRQQPGQSLTLIATANQGSEATYESGFVIDKFPISRPNLTFSTLTVSNMSPEDSSIYLCSVRPGDSGPEAFFGQGTRLTVV.

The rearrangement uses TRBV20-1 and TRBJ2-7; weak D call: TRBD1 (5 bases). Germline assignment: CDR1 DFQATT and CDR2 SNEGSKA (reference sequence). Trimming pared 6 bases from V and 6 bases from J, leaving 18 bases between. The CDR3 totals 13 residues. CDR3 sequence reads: CSAPITLRGEQYF. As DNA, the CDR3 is TGCAGTGCCCCGATCACCCTAAGGGGCGAGCAGTACTTC.

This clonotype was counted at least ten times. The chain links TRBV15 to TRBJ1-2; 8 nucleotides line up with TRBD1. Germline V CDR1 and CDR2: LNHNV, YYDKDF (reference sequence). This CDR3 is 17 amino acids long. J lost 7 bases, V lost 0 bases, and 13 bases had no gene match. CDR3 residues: CATSRDSSAGGDRGYTF. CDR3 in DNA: TGTGCCACCAGCAGAGATTCCTCGGCAGGGGGCGACCGTGGCTACACCTTC. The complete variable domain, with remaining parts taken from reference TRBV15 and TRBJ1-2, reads DAMVIQNPRYQVTQFGKPVTLSCSQTLNHNVMYWYQQKSSQAPKLLFHYYDKDFNNEADTPDNFQSRRPNTSFCFLDIRSPGLGDTAMYLCATSRDSSAGGDRGYTFGSGTRLTVV.

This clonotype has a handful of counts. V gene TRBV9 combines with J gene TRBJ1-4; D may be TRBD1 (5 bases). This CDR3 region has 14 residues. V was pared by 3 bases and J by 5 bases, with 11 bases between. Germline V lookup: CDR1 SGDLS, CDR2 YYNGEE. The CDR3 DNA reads TGTGCCAGCAGCGCCGAACAGGAAAATGAAAAACTGTTTTTT. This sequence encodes CASSAEQENEKLFF.

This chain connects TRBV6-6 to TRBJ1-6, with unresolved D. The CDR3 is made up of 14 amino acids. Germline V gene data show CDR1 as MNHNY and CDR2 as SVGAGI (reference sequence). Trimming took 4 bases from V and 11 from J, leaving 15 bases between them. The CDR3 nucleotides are TGTGCCAGCAGTTCCTTAGGACGGTCAACACCCCTCCACTTT. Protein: CASSSLGRSTPLHF.

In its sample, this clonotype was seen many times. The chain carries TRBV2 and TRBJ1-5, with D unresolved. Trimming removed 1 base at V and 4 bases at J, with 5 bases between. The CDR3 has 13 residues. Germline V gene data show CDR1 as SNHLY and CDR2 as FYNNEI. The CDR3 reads CASSEVRNQPQHF. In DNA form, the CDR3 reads TGTGCCAGCAGTGAAGTGCGTAATCAGCCCCAGCATTTT.

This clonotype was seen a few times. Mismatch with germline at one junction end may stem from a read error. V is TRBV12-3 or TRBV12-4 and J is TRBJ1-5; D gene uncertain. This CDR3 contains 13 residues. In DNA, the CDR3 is TGTGCCAGCAGGCGGACTGCGAATCAGGCCCAGCATTTT. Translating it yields CASRRTANQAQHF.

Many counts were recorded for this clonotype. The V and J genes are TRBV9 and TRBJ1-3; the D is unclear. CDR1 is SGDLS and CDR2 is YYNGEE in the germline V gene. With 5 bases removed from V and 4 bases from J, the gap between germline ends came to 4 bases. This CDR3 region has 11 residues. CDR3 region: CASRKGNTIYF. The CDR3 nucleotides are TGTGCCAGCAGGAAGGGAAACACCATATATTTT.

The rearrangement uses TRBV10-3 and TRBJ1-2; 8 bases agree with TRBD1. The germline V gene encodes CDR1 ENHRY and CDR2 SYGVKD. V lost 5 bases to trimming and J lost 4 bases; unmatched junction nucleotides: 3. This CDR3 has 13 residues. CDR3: CAISTGGVYGYTF. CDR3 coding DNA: TGTGCCATCAGTACAGGGGGTGTCTATGGCTACACCTTC.

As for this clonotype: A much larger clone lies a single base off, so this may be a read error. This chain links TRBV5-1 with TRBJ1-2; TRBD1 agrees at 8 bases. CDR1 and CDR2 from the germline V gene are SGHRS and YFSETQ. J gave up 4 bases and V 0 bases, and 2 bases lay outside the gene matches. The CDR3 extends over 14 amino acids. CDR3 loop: CASSLEGTGYGYTF. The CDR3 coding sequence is TGCGCCAGCAGCTTGGAGGGGACAGGCTATGGCTACACCTTC. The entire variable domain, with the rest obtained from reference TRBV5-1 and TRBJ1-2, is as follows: KAGVTQTPRYLIKTRGQQVTLSCSPISGHRSVSWYQQTPGQGLQFLFEYFSETQRNKGNFPGRFSGRQFSNSRSEMNVSTLELGDSALYLCASSLEGTGYGYTFGSGTRLTVV.

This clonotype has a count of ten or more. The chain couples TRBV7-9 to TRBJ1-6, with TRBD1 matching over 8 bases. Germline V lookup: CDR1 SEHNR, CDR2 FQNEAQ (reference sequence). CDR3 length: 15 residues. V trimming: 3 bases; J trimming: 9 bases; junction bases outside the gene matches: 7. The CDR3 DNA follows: TGTGCCAGCAGCTTGGAGGCAGGGGGCCTTTCACCCCTCCACTTT. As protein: CASSLEAGGLSPLHF.

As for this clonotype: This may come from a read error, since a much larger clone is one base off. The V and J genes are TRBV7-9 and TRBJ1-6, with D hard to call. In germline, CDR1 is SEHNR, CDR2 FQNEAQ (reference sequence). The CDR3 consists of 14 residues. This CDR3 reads CASSDRVKNSSLHF. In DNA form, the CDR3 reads TGTGCCAGCAGTGACCGGGTTAAGAATTCATCCCTCCACTTT.

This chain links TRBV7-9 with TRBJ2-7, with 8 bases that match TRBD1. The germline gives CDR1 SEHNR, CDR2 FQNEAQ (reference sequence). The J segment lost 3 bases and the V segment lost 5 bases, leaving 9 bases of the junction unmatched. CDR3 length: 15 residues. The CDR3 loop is CASSPAQGAFYEQYF. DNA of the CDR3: TGTGCCAGCAGCCCCGCGCAGGGGGCCTTCTACGAGCAGTACTTC.

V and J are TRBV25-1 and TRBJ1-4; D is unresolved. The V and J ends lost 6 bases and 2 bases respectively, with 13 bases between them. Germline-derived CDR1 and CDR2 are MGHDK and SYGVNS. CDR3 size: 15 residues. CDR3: CASSPGGLTNEKLFF. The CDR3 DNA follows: TGTGCCAGCAGCCCAGGTGGCTTGACTAATGAAAAACTGTTTTTT.

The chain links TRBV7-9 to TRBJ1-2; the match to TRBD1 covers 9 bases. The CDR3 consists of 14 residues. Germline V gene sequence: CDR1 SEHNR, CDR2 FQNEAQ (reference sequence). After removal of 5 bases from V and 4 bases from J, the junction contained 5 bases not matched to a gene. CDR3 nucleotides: TGTGCCAGCAGCAGGTGGACAGGGGCCTATGGCTACACCTTC. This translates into CASSRWTGAYGYTF.

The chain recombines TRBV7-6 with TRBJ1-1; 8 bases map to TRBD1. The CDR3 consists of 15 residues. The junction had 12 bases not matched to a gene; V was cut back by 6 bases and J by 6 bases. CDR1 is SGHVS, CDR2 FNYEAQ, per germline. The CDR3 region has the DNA TGTGCCAGCAGTAATGGACAGGGTTTGTTCTCTGAAGCTTTCTTT. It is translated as CASSNGQGLFSEAFF.

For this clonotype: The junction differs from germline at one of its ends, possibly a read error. Written as DNA, the CDR3 is TGCAGCGTTGAAGAGCGGACAGGGGCGGGGTATTTT. This sequence encodes CSVEERTGAGYF. J is TRBJ1-5 and V is TRBV29-1; 9 bases fit TRBD1. In germline, CDR1 is SQVTM, CDR2 ANQGSEA. The CDR3 consists of 12 residues.

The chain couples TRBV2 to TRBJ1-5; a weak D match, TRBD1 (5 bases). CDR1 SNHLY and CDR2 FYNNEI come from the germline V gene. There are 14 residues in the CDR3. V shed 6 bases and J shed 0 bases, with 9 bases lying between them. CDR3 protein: CASRLTVSNQPQHF. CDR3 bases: TGTGCCAGCAGGCTGACAGTTAGCAATCAGCCCCAGCATTTT.

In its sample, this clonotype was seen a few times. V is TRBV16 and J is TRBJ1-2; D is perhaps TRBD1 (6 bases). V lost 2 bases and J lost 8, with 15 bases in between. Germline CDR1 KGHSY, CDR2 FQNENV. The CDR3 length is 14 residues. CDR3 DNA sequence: TGTGCCAGCAGCCAAAGTAGGGGGGGCCACGGCTACACCTTC. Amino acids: CASSQSRGGHGYTF.

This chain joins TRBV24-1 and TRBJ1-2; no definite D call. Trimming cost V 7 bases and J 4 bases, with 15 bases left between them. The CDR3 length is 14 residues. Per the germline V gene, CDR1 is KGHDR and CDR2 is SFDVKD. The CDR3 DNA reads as TGTGCCACCAGCAGTCGCGCAGGATTCTATGGCTACACCTTC. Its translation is CATSSRAGFYGYTF.